This is a list of T cell receptor beta chains from one sample in a study of T cell changes during pregnancy in multiple sclerosis. The table came from immunoSEQ multiplex PCR; TCRdb's copy has only in-frame clones and leaves some out. The repertoire has 50,000 to 60,000 clones, around nine tenths of them found once; the top ten carry approximately 2.3%. Source: peripheral blood, taken in the first trimester of pregnancy. These receptors came from a female donor in good health, enrolled as a control in a pregnancy study. Each CDR3 is given with its conserved first and last residue. The order of the fields is V gene, J gene, clone size, D gene, CDR3 protein, CDR3 DNA. A D gene is named only where the DNA matches it firmly. The size of a clone is reported for some rows only, either as once, few or many, or as a class for expanded clones.

TRBV19	TRBJ2-5	.	TRBD2	CASSIRRLAGGPGETQYF	TGTGCCAGTAGTATTCGTCGACTAGCGGGGGGGCCAGGAGAGACCCAGTACTTC
TRBV5-1	TRBJ2-6	.	.	CASSFDPVGANVLTF	TGCGCCAGCAGCTTCGATCCGGTTGGGGCCAACGTCCTGACTTTC
TRBV5-4	TRBJ2-3	.	TRBD2	CASSFSSGSISDTQYF	TGTGCCAGCAGCTTTTCTAGCGGGAGTATCTCAGATACGCAGTATTTT
TRBV6-5	TRBJ1-3	.	.	CASREGFGSGNTIYF	TGTGCCAGCAGGGAGGGGTTTGGATCTGGAAACACCATATATTTT
TRBV9	TRBJ1-2	.	TRBD1	CASRLTGGGYTF	TGTGCCAGCAGGCTTACAGGGGGAGGCTACACCTTC
TRBV7-3	TRBJ2-3	.	.	CASSLGLGAQGTDTQYF	TGTGCCAGCAGCTTAGGGTTGGGGGCCCAGGGGACAGATACGCAGTATTTT
TRBV6-1	TRBJ1-1	.	TRBD1	CASSQDRVRTEAFF	TGTGCCAGCAGTCAAGACAGGGTACGCACTGAAGCTTTCTTT
TRBV27	TRBJ2-1	.	.	CASSTLDFSSYNEQFF	TGTGCCAGCAGCACGCTAGATTTCAGCTCCTACAATGAGCAGTTCTTC
TRBV9	TRBJ2-3	once	.	CASSLQVLAGTDTQYF	TGTGCCAGCAGCTTGCAGGTTTTGGCTGGCACAGATACGCAGTATTTT
TRBV5-8	TRBJ1-4	.	.	CASSWAGPNEKLFF	TGTGCCAGCAGCTGGGCAGGGCCCAATGAAAAACTGTTTTTT
TRBV5-1	TRBJ2-3	.	.	CASSLRTSTDTQYF	TGCGCCAGCAGCTTGAGGACTAGCACAGATACGCAGTATTTT
TRBV15	TRBJ2-1	.	.	CATSGDSPTRNEQFF	TGTGCCACCAGCGGGGACTCTCCGACCAGGAATGAGCAGTTCTTC
TRBV19	TRBJ2-1	.	.	CATQLRSYNEQFF	TGTGCCACCCAACTCCGGTCCTACAATGAGCAGTTCTTC
TRBV30	TRBJ2-6	.	.	CAWSKGAGANVLTF	TGTGCCTGGAGTAAGGGAGCTGGGGCCAACGTCCTGACTTTC
TRBV7-2	TRBJ2-7	.	.	CASSSSLASYEQYF	TGTGCCAGCAGCTCCTCACTAGCTTCCTACGAGCAGTACTTC
TRBV6-5	TRBJ2-1	.	TRBD1	CASSYSWDRGHNEQFF	TGTGCCAGCAGTTACTCATGGGACAGGGGGCACAATGAGCAGTTCTTC
TRBV18	TRBJ1-2	once	.	CASSPGQNDGYTF	TGTGCCAGCTCGCCTGGACAGAACGATGGCTACACCTTC
TRBV4-1	TRBJ2-7	.	.	CASSQIGTRMTYEQYF	TGCGCCAGCAGCCAAATCGGGACACGGATGACCTACGAGCAGTACTTC
TRBV27	TRBJ1-2	.	.	CASSGGGSYTF	TGTGCCAGCAGTGGGGGGGGTTCGTACACCTTC
TRBV11-2	TRBJ1-2	.	TRBD1	CASSLGDRNYGYTF	TGTGCCAGCAGCTTAGGGGACAGGAACTATGGCTACACCTTC
TRBV7-7	TRBJ2-2	.	.	CASSFSPTGELFF	TGTGCTAGCAGCTTCTCCCCCACCGGGGAGCTGTTTTTT
TRBV6-1	TRBJ1-1	.	.	CASRSGGTRTEAFF	TGTGCCAGCCGGTCAGGAGGGACGAGGACTGAAGCTTTCTTT
TRBV23-1	TRBJ2-3	.	TRBD2	CASSQTSGGYTDTQYF	TGCGCCAGCAGTCAAACTAGCGGGGGGTACACAGATACGCAGTATTTT
TRBV28	TRBJ2-1	few	.	CASSPLLGSGNEQFF	TGTGCCAGCAGTCCCCTGCTCGGTAGCGGCAATGAGCAGTTCTTC
TRBV19	TRBJ2-5	.	.	CASSQGASRETQYF	TGTGCCAGTAGTCAAGGGGCTTCGCGAGAGACCCAGTACTTC
TRBV27	TRBJ2-3	.	.	CASSFTRVTDTQYF	TGTGCCAGCAGCTTTACCAGGGTCACAGATACGCAGTATTTT
TRBV18	TRBJ2-3	.	.	CASSPDIADTQYF	TGTGCCAGCTCACCGGACATTGCAGATACGCAGTATTTT
TRBV6-1	TRBJ2-3	once	TRBD2	CASSEALAGAPRDTQYF	TGTGCCAGCAGTGAAGCGCTAGCGGGAGCCCCAAGAGATACGCAGTATTTT
TRBV9	TRBJ2-1	.	.	CASSVGGGNEQFF	TGTGCCAGCAGCGTAGGGGGCGGAAATGAGCAGTTCTTC
TRBV19	TRBJ2-2	.	.	CASSIGAGAHTGELFF	TGTGCCAGTAGTATAGGGGCAGGGGCCCACACCGGGGAGCTGTTTTTT
TRBV5-1	TRBJ1-2	.	.	CASEDSNYGYTF	TGCGCCAGTGAGGACAGCAACTATGGCTACACCTTC
TRBV30	TRBJ2-7	once	.	CAWNQGGLSYEQYF	TGTGCCTGGAATCAGGGCGGCCTCTCCTACGAGCAGTACTTC
TRBV5-4	TRBJ2-7	.	TRBD1	CASSSGTGLYEQYF	TGTGCCAGCAGCTCCGGGACAGGGCTCTACGAGCAGTACTTC